These 13 T cell receptor beta chains were all obtained from the same sample, sequenced in a study of Ad26.COV2.S vaccination and SARS-CoV-2 variants. As for treatment: 15 to 20 received Ad26.COV2.S at low or high dose, single or two shots; about 5 received placebo; per-sample allocation not given. Specimen acquisition occurred on day 63 following the initial vaccine or placebo injection. Measured with immunoSEQ multiplex PCR; TCRdb has only the in-frame clones, and not every one. The sample comprises 410,000 or so clones, about 93% of which are singletons, and roughly an eighth rests with the top ten. Here the sequenced sample was peripheral blood, taken in a trial of Ad26.COV2.S vaccine versus placebo. Receptors were obtained from a person between 18 and 65 years old who received the Ad26.COV2.S COVID-19 vaccine or a placebo.

The chain has TRBV12-5 and TRBJ2-1; 11 bases agree with TRBD2. Germline V gene sequence: CDR1 LGHNT, CDR2 FRNRAP. V shed 6 bases, J shed 4 bases, and the junction held 8 bases outside the gene matches. This CDR3 is 16 amino acids long. The CDR3 here is CASGYQTSGIYNEQFF. CDR3 coding DNA: TGTGCTAGTGGCTATCAGACTAGCGGGATTTACAATGAGCAGTTCTTC.

This CDR3 is CASSQVATSGQETQYF. The CDR3 DNA follows: TGCGCCAGCAGCCAAGTCGCTACTAGCGGACAAGAGACCCAGTACTTC. The chain combines TRBV4-1 with TRBJ2-5; the match to TRBD2 covers 8 bases. V lost 1 base, J lost 2 bases, and 6 bases stayed unmatched. The CDR3 extends over 16 amino acids. Germline V gene lookup returns CDR1 MGHRA and CDR2 YSYEKL.

This chain connects TRBV19 to TRBJ1-1; D remains ambiguous. CDR3 length: 15 residues. CDR1 and CDR2 (germline): LNHDA, SQIVND (reference sequence). The ends were cut back, 1 base at V and 0 bases at J, with 9 bases in the middle. The CDR3 loop is CASSIGGRLNTEAFF. CDR3 bases: TGTGCCAGTAGTATAGGTGGCAGGCTGAACACTGAAGCTTTCTTT.

The rearrangement uses TRBV10-3 and TRBJ2-1, with 8 bases that match TRBD2. In germline, CDR1 is ENHRY, CDR2 SYGVKD. Losses at the gene ends were 6 bases for V and 3 bases for J; bases not matched to a gene: 13. The CDR3 is 17 residues long. CDR3 in amino acids: CAISEGGLGRGYNEQFF. The CDR3 bases are TGTGCCATCAGCGAGGGGGGACTAGGAAGGGGCTACAATGAGCAGTTCTTC.

The chain is built from TRBV5-4 and TRBJ2-2; no reliable D call. Trimming took 4 bases from V and 8 from J, leaving 15 bases between them. The CDR3 sequence is 14 residues long. Germline CDR1 and CDR2: SGHNT and YYREEE (reference sequence). DNA for the CDR3: TGTGCCAGCAGCACAGAACTGGGCGAAGGGGAGCTGTTTTTT. It codes for CASSTELGEGELFF.

This chain links TRBV14 with TRBJ1-4; D is unresolved. Germline V gene data show CDR1 as SGHDN and CDR2 as FVKESK. Trimming removed 4 bases from V and 5 bases from J, with 8 bases in between. CDR3 length: 13 residues. CDR3 coding DNA: TGTGCCAGCAGCCGAGGACGGAATGAAAAACTGTTTTTT. Its translation is CASSRGRNEKLFF.

This chain uses TRBV4-1 with TRBJ2-4, with D possibly being TRBD1 (5 bases). The CDR3 length is 15 residues. V was clipped by 2 bases and J by 8 bases, with 16 bases between them. Germline-derived CDR1 and CDR2 are MGHRA and YSYEKL. CDR3 sequence reads: CASSQFSGSKDIQYF. The CDR3 region has the DNA TGCGCCAGCAGCCAATTCTCAGGGTCGAAAGACATTCAGTACTTC.

This chain links TRBV28 with TRBJ2-7; D might be TRBD1 (7 bases). Germline loops: CDR1 MDHEN, CDR2 SYDVKM. This CDR3 is built from 16 residues. Trimming shortened V by 5 bases and J by 3 bases, and 20 bases separated the two germline ends. This CDR3 reads CASSPGTAGSYYEQYF. The CDR3 DNA is TGTGCCAGCAGTCCAGGGACAGCCGGGAGCTACTACGAGCAGTACTTC. Supplemented by reference TRBV28 and TRBJ2-7, the full variable domain reads DVKVTQSSRYLVKRTGEKVFLECVQDMDHENMFWYRQDPGLGLRLIYFSYDVKMKEKGDIPEGYSVSREKKERFSLILESASTNQTSMYLCASSPGTAGSYYEQYFGPGTRLTVT.

This clone was seen a handful of times. The chain is built from TRBV4-3 and TRBJ2-7; a weak D match, TRBD1 (6 bases). The CDR3 totals 15 residues. V was trimmed by 0 bases and J by 3 bases, leaving 12 bases between them. Germline V lookup: CDR1 LGHNA, CDR2 YSLEER. The chain's CDR3 is CASSQDRDTYYEQYF. In nucleotides, the CDR3 is TGCGCCAGCAGCCAAGACCGGGACACCTACTACGAGCAGTACTTC.

The V and J genes are TRBV7-9 and TRBJ1-2, with D unresolved. The CDR3 totals 13 residues. Germline assignment: CDR1 SEHNR and CDR2 FQNEAQ (reference sequence). Between the trimmed V and J ends, which lost 5 bases and 4 bases, there was a span of 11 bases. In nucleotides, the CDR3 is TGTGCCAGCAGCCCTCTCAGATCCTATGGCTACACCTTC. Protein product: CASSPLRSYGYTF.

J is TRBJ2-7 and V is TRBV30; 8 bases align to TRBD2. The ends lost 3 bases at V and 0 bases at J; junction bases unmatched: 19. This CDR3 has 19 amino acids. Germline V gene data show CDR1 as GTSNPN and CDR2 as SVGIG (reference sequence). As DNA, the CDR3 is TGTGCCTGGAGGGGTCTCAGGAGAGATAGCGGGATTAACTCCTACGAGCAGTACTTC. Amino acid sequence: CAWRGLRRDSGINSYEQYF. The entire variable domain, with the rest obtained from reference TRBV30 and TRBJ2-7, is as follows: SQTIHQWPATLVQPVGSPLSLECTVEGTSNPNLYWYRQAAGRGLQLLFYSVGIGQISSEVPQNLSASRPQDRQFILSSKKLLLSDSGFYLCAWRGLRRDSGINSYEQYFGPGTRLTVT.

The rearrangement joins TRBV19 to TRBJ2-7; 9 bases agree with TRBD1. Germline loops: CDR1 LNHDA, CDR2 SQIVND (reference sequence). The CDR3 runs 15 residues. Germline trimming cut 2 bases from V and 1 base from J; bases unmatched to any gene: 3. The CDR3 spells CASSIRGQGSYEQYF. The CDR3 DNA is TGTGCCAGTAGTATAAGGGGACAGGGATCCTACGAGCAGTACTTC. Combining the CDR3 with reference TRBV19 and TRBJ2-7 gives the whole variable domain DGGITQSPKYLFRKEGQNVTLSCEQNLNHDAMYWYRQDPGQGLRLIYYSQIVNDFQKGDIAEGYSVSREKKESFPLTVTSAQKNPTAFYLCASSIRGQGSYEQYFGPGTRLTVT.

The chain joins TRBV27 to TRBJ1-5; 8 nucleotides agree with TRBD1. V shed 9 bases and J 2 bases; nucleotides not matched to a gene: 6. The germline CDR1 and CDR2 sequences are MNHEY and SMNVEV (reference sequence). The CDR3 totals 14 residues. This CDR3 reads CASRTGLGNQPQHF. The CDR3 nucleotides are TGTGCCAGTAGGACAGGGCTCGGCAATCAGCCCCAGCATTTT.